A single sample gave rise to the 10 T cell receptor beta chains below, sequenced in a study of blood T cell repertoires in COVID-19. Assay: immunoSEQ multiplex PCR; the TCRdb copy retains only in-frame clones and omits some. The repertoire consists of 200,000 to 250,000 clones, with 70% to 90% occurring once and the leading ten covering over 0.75%. The material sequenced was PBMCs or T cells enriched from blood (not recorded which). Receptor source: a middle-aged man who had been exposed to COVID-19.

The chain joins TRBV7-6 to TRBJ2-2; 7 bases match TRBD1. Germline V gene lookup returns CDR1 SGHVS and CDR2 FNYEAQ. Trimming cost V 4 bases and J 1 base; bases outside gene matches: 6. There are 16 residues in the CDR3. For the CDR3, the DNA is TGTGCCAGCAGCTCACTGACAGGGAGGAACACCGGGGAGCTGTTTTTT. As protein: CASSSLTGRNTGELFF.

This chain links TRBV6-5 with TRBJ1-2, with D tentatively TRBD1 (6 bases). The CDR3 covers 15 residues. Germline CDR1 and CDR2: MNHEY and SVGAGI. The V end lost 5 bases, the J end lost 3 bases, and 16 bases lay between the germline ends. CDR3 bases: TGTGCCAGCAGTCATCGCCGACAGGCCGACTATGGCTACACCTTC. Protein product: CASSHRRQADYGYTF.

This clone was counted a single time. The J gene is TRBJ1-2, the V gene TRBV9; a possible D gene is TRBD1 (6 bases). The ends were cut back, 0 bases at V and 5 bases at J, with 11 bases in the middle. Germline V gene data show CDR1 as SGDLS and CDR2 as YYNGEE. The CDR3 is made up of 14 amino acids. The CDR3 region is CASSVGQERYGYTF. The CDR3 nucleotides are TGTGCCAGCAGCGTAGGACAGGAGCGATATGGCTACACCTTC.

The chain is built from TRBV6-5 and TRBJ1-2; no definite D call. The germline V gene has CDR1 MNHEY and CDR2 SVGAGI. Trimming shortened V by 5 bases and J by 3 bases, and 7 bases separated the two germline ends. The CDR3 sequence is 12 residues long. The CDR3 loop is CASSPGYYGYTF. As DNA, the CDR3 is TGTGCCAGCAGTCCCGGGTACTATGGCTACACCTTC.

CDR3 amino acids: CASSELTGRQETQYF. The CDR3 DNA reads TGTGCCAGCAGTGAGCTGACAGGGAGGCAAGAGACCCAGTACTTC. The chain carries TRBV2 and TRBJ2-5, with a possible D match to TRBD1 (7 bases). Germline CDR1 is SNHLY and CDR2 is FYNNEI. The CDR3 is made up of 15 amino acids. Trimming pared 3 bases from V and 2 bases from J, leaving 13 bases between.

The J gene is TRBJ1-2, the V gene TRBV7-8; D call uncertain. The CDR3 runs 13 residues. Germline CDR1 reads SGHVS; CDR2 reads FQNEAQ. Trimming removed 1 base from V and 7 bases from J, with 10 bases in between. CDR3 sequence: CASSLVSAGGYTF. The DNA for the CDR3 is TGTGCCAGCAGCTTAGTTTCGGCGGGTGGCTACACCTTC.

The chain recombines TRBV5-1 with TRBJ1-6; 7 bases align to TRBD1. Germline values: CDR1 SGHRS, CDR2 YFSETQ. V lost 2 bases to trimming and J lost 4 bases; unmatched junction nucleotides: 9. This CDR3 comprises 17 residues. The CDR3 region has the DNA TGCGCCAGCAGCTTCGGCAGGGGGAATGAATATAATTCACCCCTCCACTTT. This codes for CASSFGRGNEYNSPLHF.

This chain joins TRBV2 and TRBJ2-3, with D tentatively TRBD1 (6 bases). The CDR3 is made up of 12 amino acids. CDR1 and CDR2 (germline): SNHLY, FYNNEI. V was cut by 11 bases and J by 4 bases, with 13 bases left in between. The CDR3 DNA sequence: TGTGCCTCACAGGGCGTGGCAGATACGCAGTATTTT. Protein sequence: CASQGVADTQYF.

The chain carries TRBV7-8 and TRBJ1-2; no reliable D call. Trimming left V 1 base short and J 1 base short, with 7 bases between. Germline-derived CDR1 and CDR2 are SGHVS and FQNEAQ. This CDR3 comprises 14 residues. CDR3 loop: CASSLDSLNYGYTF. The DNA of the CDR3 is TGTGCCAGCAGCTTAGACAGCCTTAACTATGGCTACACCTTC.

The chain is built from TRBV24-1 and TRBJ2-7; 7 bases are shared with TRBD1. Trimming took 2 bases from V and 1 from J; bases not matched to a gene: 4. CDR1 KGHDR and CDR2 SFDVKD come from the germline V gene. The CDR3 spans 15 residues. The CDR3 reads CATSDSGTVSYEQYF. The CDR3 bases are TGTGCCACCAGTGATTCCGGGACAGTTTCCTACGAGCAGTACTTC.